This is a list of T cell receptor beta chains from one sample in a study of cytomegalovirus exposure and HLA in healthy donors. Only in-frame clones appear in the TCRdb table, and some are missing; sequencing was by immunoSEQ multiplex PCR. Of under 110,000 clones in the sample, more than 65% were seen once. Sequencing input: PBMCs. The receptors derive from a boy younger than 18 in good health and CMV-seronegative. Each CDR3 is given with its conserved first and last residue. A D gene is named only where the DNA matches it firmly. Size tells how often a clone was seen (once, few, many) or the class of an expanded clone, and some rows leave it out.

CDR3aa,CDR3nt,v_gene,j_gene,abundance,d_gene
CASSFSTGNQPQHF,TGTGCCAGCAGCTTCTCGACAGGGAATCAGCCCCAGCATTTT,TRBV5-6,TRBJ1-5,NA,TRBD1
CASSLVTGGAPLHF,TGTGCCAGCAGCTTAGTTACAGGGGGTGCACCCCTCCACTTT,TRBV7-2,TRBJ1-6,many,TRBD1
CASSLRVGGPGEQYF,TGTGCCAGCAGCCTAAGGGTCGGGGGGCCTGGCGAGCAGTACTTC,TRBV7-2,TRBJ2-7,NA,NA
CASSFYDSYNEQFF,TGCGCCAGCAGCTTCTATGACTCCTACAATGAGCAGTTCTTC,TRBV5-1,TRBJ2-1,few,NA
CASSPPSGASYEQYF,TGTGCCAGCAGCCCTCCTAGCGGGGCCTCCTACGAGCAGTACTTC,TRBV7-9,TRBJ2-7,NA,TRBD2
CASSLAQGLNYGYTF,TGTGCCAGCAGCTTAGCTCAGGGGCTAAACTATGGCTACACCTTC,TRBV7-9,TRBJ1-2,NA,NA
CSVGTSGDTDTQYF,TGCAGCGTTGGGACTAGCGGCGACACAGATACGCAGTATTTT,TRBV29-1,TRBJ2-3,NA,TRBD2
CASSLGQGALDGYTF,TGCGCCAGCAGCCTAGGACAGGGGGCTTTGGATGGCTACACCTTC,TRBV4-3,TRBJ1-2,NA,TRBD1
CASSQEPSGYEQYF,TGCGCCAGCAGCCAAGAACCCAGCGGGTACGAGCAGTACTTC,TRBV4-3,TRBJ2-7,NA,NA
CASSLEAQGRSQPQHF,TGTGCCAGCAGCTTAGAGGCTCAGGGCAGGAGTCAGCCCCAGCATTTT,TRBV7-2,TRBJ1-5,once,NA
CASSTPGVGNTEAFF,TGTGCCAGCAGCACCCCCGGGGTGGGGAACACTGAAGCTTTCTTT,TRBV28,TRBJ1-1,NA,NA
CASSSGQGTGQPQHF,TGCGCCAGCAGCTCGGGACAGGGGACGGGTCAGCCCCAGCATTTT,TRBV5-1,TRBJ1-5,NA,TRBD1
CASSSQGFRNSPLHF,TGTGCCAGCAGTTCCCAGGGATTTCGGAATTCACCCCTCCACTTT,TRBV6-6,TRBJ1-6,few,NA
CASSLAQPQETQYF,TGCGCCAGCAGCTTGGCACAGCCGCAAGAGACCCAGTACTTC,TRBV5-1,TRBJ2-5,NA,NA
CASSLRVPVYEQYF,TGTGCCAGCAGTCTCCGGGTCCCGGTCTACGAGCAGTACTTC,TRBV6-1,TRBJ2-7,NA,NA
CASSSGTGEDTQYF,TGCGCCAGCAGCTCCGGGACAGGGGAAGATACGCAGTATTTT,TRBV5-1,TRBJ2-3,NA,TRBD1
CASRITGSGVEQFF,TGCGCCAGCAGAATAACGGGGTCCGGCGTTGAGCAGTTCTTC,TRBV5-1,TRBJ2-1,NA,NA
CASSEWTELYGNTIYF,TGTGCCAGCAGTGAATGGACAGAGCTTTATGGAAACACCATATATTTT,TRBV6-1,TRBJ1-3,few,NA
CASSEQAGGLGELFF,TGTGCCAGCAGTGAACAAGCGGGGGGGCTCGGGGAGCTGTTTTTT,TRBV2,TRBJ2-2,NA,TRBD2
CASSLETGTDTQYF,TGCGCCAGCAGCTTGGAGACAGGCACAGATACGCAGTATTTT,TRBV5-1,TRBJ2-3,NA,NA
CASSLGGNTEAFF,TGTGCCAGCAGCTTAGGAGGCAACACTGAAGCTTTCTTT,TRBV11-2,TRBJ1-1,NA,NA
CASRQRLRTGGLGSPLHF,TGCGCCAGCAGGCAGCGACTACGGACAGGGGGCTTGGGGTCACCCCTCCACTTT,TRBV4-1,TRBJ1-6,NA,TRBD1
CASSVELAGYEQYF,TGTGCCAGCAGCGTAGAACTAGCGGGGTACGAGCAGTACTTC,TRBV9,TRBJ2-7,NA,TRBD2
CASSIGARTYEQYF,TGTGCCAGTAGTATAGGGGCCAGAACCTACGAGCAGTACTTC,TRBV19,TRBJ2-7,NA,NA
CASSLEGLTFTDTQYF,TGTGCCAGCAGTCTAGAGGGACTCACGTTCACAGATACGCAGTATTTT,TRBV28,TRBJ2-3,NA,NA
CATGTGYTDTQYF,TGTGCCACAGGGACAGGGTATACAGATACGCAGTATTTT,TRBV10-3,TRBJ2-3,NA,TRBD1
CASSYSSTTANYGYTF,TGTGCCAGCAGCTACTCATCCACAACAGCTAACTATGGCTACACCTTC,TRBV11-3,TRBJ1-2,NA,NA
CASSVGLSTPLHF,TGTGCCAGCAGCGTGGGCTTGTCGACACCCCTCCACTTT,TRBV9,TRBJ1-6,once,NA
CASSHPGQGGTEAFF,TGTGCCAGCAGTCACCCGGGACAGGGAGGTACTGAAGCTTTCTTT,TRBV6-5,TRBJ1-1,NA,TRBD1
CASSVRGINTGELFF,TGTGCCAGCAGCGTTAGGGGGATTAACACCGGGGAGCTGTTTTTT,TRBV9,TRBJ2-2,NA,NA
CACQQAGNQPQHF,TGTGCCTGTCAGCAGGCCGGCAATCAGCCCCAGCATTTT,TRBV30,TRBJ1-5,once,NA
CASSPRPSGETQYF,TGTGCCAGCAGCCCCCGTCCTAGCGGAGAGACCCAGTACTTC,TRBV7-8,TRBJ2-5,NA,TRBD2
CASTSVTSGTGDQPQHF,TGTGCCAGCACCAGTGTTACTTCCGGGACAGGGGATCAGCCCCAGCATTTT,TRBV28,TRBJ1-5,NA,TRBD1
CAWSGGDGEQYF,TGTGCCTGGAGTGGGGGGGACGGCGAGCAGTACTTC,TRBV30,TRBJ2-7,NA,NA
CASSPGGRGLEKLFF,TGTGCCAGCAGTCCCGGAGGCAGGGGTCTTGAAAAACTGTTTTTT,TRBV28,TRBJ1-4,NA,NA
CASSTAGNSYEQYF,TGTGCCAGCAGCACCGCAGGAAACTCCTACGAGCAGTACTTC,TRBV5-6,TRBJ2-7,NA,NA
CASRFMDRDSNEQFF,TGTGCCAGTAGATTTATGGACAGGGATTCTAATGAGCAGTTCTTC,TRBV19,TRBJ2-1,once,TRBD1
CASTSLPNYGYTF,TGTGCCAGCACCTCCCTACCTAACTATGGCTACACCTTC,TRBV27,TRBJ1-2,NA,NA
CASSPRTNSYEQYF,TGTGCCAGCAGCCCGCGGACTAACTCCTACGAGCAGTACTTC,TRBV13,TRBJ2-7,NA,NA
CASRPGQGWNQPQHF,TGTGCCAGCAGACCGGGACAGGGCTGGAATCAGCCCCAGCATTTT,TRBV27,TRBJ1-5,once,TRBD1
CAWRLTENTEAFF,TGTGCCTGGCGTCTTACAGAGAACACTGAAGCTTTCTTT,TRBV30,TRBJ1-1,NA,NA
CASSPGTSQRHYGYTF,TGTGCCAGCAGTCCCGGGACATCGCAAAGGCACTATGGCTACACCTTC,TRBV28,TRBJ1-2,NA,NA
CASSRGYQPEHF,TGTGCCAGCAGCAGGGGGTATCAGCCCGAGCATTTT,TRBV7-9,TRBJ1-5,once,NA
CASSFERANNEQFF,TGTGCCAGCAGTTTCGAGCGGGCTAACAATGAGCAGTTCTTC,TRBV27,TRBJ2-1,NA,NA
CAILASRNEQFF,TGTGCCATCCTGGCCAGTCGCAATGAGCAGTTCTTC,TRBV2,TRBJ2-1,few,NA
CASNRGGDTQYF,TGTGCCAGCAACAGGGGGGGAGATACGCAGTATTTT,TRBV11-2,TRBJ2-3,NA,NA
CASKRGAAQAFF,TGTGCCAGCAAACGAGGAGCCGCCCAGGCTTTCTTT,TRBV27,TRBJ1-1,NA,NA
CASSPPGQGLYEQYF,TGTGCCAGCTCACCCCCGGGACAGGGGCTCTACGAGCAGTACTTC,TRBV18,TRBJ2-7,once,TRBD1
CASSLGDTAGDNEQFF,TGCGCCAGCAGCTTGGGGGACACGGCGGGAGACAATGAGCAGTTCTTC,TRBV5-1,TRBJ2-1,NA,NA
CASSLPRGPEGYTF,TGTGCCAGCAGCTTACCCAGGGGGCCGGAGGGCTACACCTTC,TRBV5-4,TRBJ1-2,NA,TRBD1
CASSSGEEEETQYF,TGTGCCAGCTCAAGCGGGGAGGAGGAAGAGACCCAGTACTTC,TRBV27,TRBJ2-5,NA,TRBD2
CASLEVEYSNQPQHF,TGTGCCAGTCTAGAGGTGGAATATAGCAATCAGCCCCAGCATTTT,TRBV19,TRBJ1-5,NA,NA
CASSLTSGSPYNEQFF,TGTGCCAGCAGCCTGACGAGCGGGAGTCCCTACAATGAGCAGTTCTTC,TRBV13,TRBJ2-1,NA,TRBD2